The 15 T cell receptor beta chains given below trace back to one sample, sequenced in a study of vaccination and CD4 T cells after COVID-19. An Oncomine TCR Beta short-read assay was used to sequence the DNA from cultured CD4+ T cells. Each CDR3 protein is one row after TCRdb ran MiXCR on the PCR reads. The top ten hold 7.5% to 10% of the sample, which has roughly 20,000 distinct CDR3 sequences, approximately 42% seen once. Time point of the sample: late sampling 161 to 241 days after vaccination in a few convalescent patients. Treatment meaning: roughly ten-day PBMC culture with coronavirus spike peptide pools or control peptides (ViraFEST assay). Antigens for these TCRs are unknown. This sample comprised CD4+ T cells from blood, cultured in vitro, obtained about 7 months after SARS-CoV-2 vaccination. Source of these receptors: a human donor who had recovered from COVID-19.

The rearrangement links TRBV7-8 to TRBJ2-1; 12 bases line up with TRBD2. V trimming: 0 bases; J trimming: 4 bases; junction bases outside the gene matches: 4. Germline assignment: CDR1 SGHVS and CDR2 FQNEAQ. The CDR3 sequence is 17 residues long. The CDR3 DNA follows: TGTGCCAGCAGCTTAGCGGCTAGCGGGAGGGTATACAATGAGCAGTTCTTC. It encodes CASSLAASGRVYNEQFF.

The chain has TRBV11-3 and TRBJ2-7, with D possibly TRBD1 on 6 matching bases. From germline, CDR1 is SGHNT and CDR2 YENEEA. V lost 3 bases to trimming and J lost 5 bases, with 11 bases between them. The CDR3 covers 13 residues. CDR3 DNA sequence: TGTGCCAGCAGCTTTGTGACAGGAGACGAGCAGTACTTC. It specifies CASSFVTGDEQYF. The full variable domain, rest sourced from reference TRBV11-3 and TRBJ2-7, is EAGVVQSPRYKIIEKKQPVAFWCNPISGHNTLYWYLQNLGQGPELLIRYENEEAVDDSQLPKDRFSAERLKGVDSTLKIQPAELGDSAVYLCASSFVTGDEQYFGPGTRLTVT.

This sequence joins TRBV27 and TRBJ2-5; D possibly matches TRBD1 or TRBD2 (5 bases each). The CDR3 is 16 amino acids. Germline loops: CDR1 MNHEY, CDR2 SMNVEV (reference sequence). V was pared by 3 bases and J by 3 bases, with 17 bases between. CDR3 in amino acids: CASSFRQGAGEETQYF. In DNA form, the CDR3 reads TGTGCCAGCAGTTTCCGGCAGGGAGCTGGGGAAGAGACCCAGTACTTC.

On this clonotype: A read error may be the cause here, since a much bigger clone is one base away. The CDR3 end shows no conserved phenylalanine or tryptophan, and so a read error is likely. The rearrangement uses TRBV20-1 and TRBJ2-3; 8 positions agree with TRBD1. Per germline, CDR1 DFQATT and CDR2 SNEGSKA (reference sequence). CDR3 length equals 13 residues. With V trimmed by 8 bases and J by 1 base, 5 bases remained unmatched. CDR3 loop: CSPVGQGTDTQYL. The CDR3 coding sequence is TGCAGTCCGGTGGGACAGGGCACAGATACGCAGTATCTT.

The gene calls are TRBV6-2 or TRBV6-3 and TRBJ2-7, with 7 positions matching TRBD2. The ends lost 4 bases at V and 0 bases at J; junction bases unmatched: 3. Germline V gene lookup returns CDR1 MNHEY and CDR2 SVGEGT. The CDR3 extends over 14 amino acids. The CDR3 bases are TGTGCCAGCAGTTTTGGCGGGAGCTCCTACGAGCAGTACTTC. This codes for CASSFGGSSYEQYF.

The rearrangement links TRBV5-4 to TRBJ2-7, with TRBD2 matching over 9 bases. The CDR3 contains 14 residues. V shed 1 base and J 5 bases; nucleotides not matched to a gene: 4. Germline CDR1 reads SGHNT; CDR2 reads YYREEE (reference sequence). The CDR3: CASSLSSGVHEQYF. Here the CDR3 DNA reads TGTGCCAGCAGCTTGTCTAGCGGGGTCCACGAGCAGTACTTC.

The rearrangement uses TRBV6-6 and TRBJ2-3; TRBD1 agrees at 9 bases. With V trimmed by 6 bases and J by 5 bases, 9 bases remained unmatched. Per germline, CDR1 MNHNY and CDR2 SVGAGI (reference sequence). This CDR3 is 15 amino acids long. CDR3 region: CASSPAGQGVDTQYF. CDR3 DNA sequence: TGTGCCAGCAGCCCAGCGGGACAGGGAGTAGATACGCAGTATTTT.

The V gene is TRBV20-1, the J gene TRBJ2-7; D might be TRBD1 (6 bases). The ends were cut back, 6 bases at V and 3 bases at J, with 15 bases in the middle. The CDR3 extends over 13 amino acids. Germline assignment: CDR1 DFQATT and CDR2 SNEGSKA (reference sequence). CDR3 in amino acids: CSADDRLVYEQYF. DNA for the CDR3: TGCAGTGCAGACGACAGGCTAGTCTACGAGCAGTACTTC.

This rearrangement joins TRBV20-1 to TRBJ2-7; 9 nucleotides align to TRBD1. This CDR3 is built from 12 residues. The germline gives CDR1 DFQATT, CDR2 SNEGSKA (reference sequence). V lost 3 bases, J lost 3 bases, and 0 bases stayed unmatched. The CDR3 region is CSARTGGYEQYF. In nucleotides, the CDR3 is TGCAGTGCTAGGACAGGGGGCTACGAGCAGTACTTC.

A single count supports this clonotype. The chain joins TRBV7-9 to TRBJ2-7; TRBD1 aligns across 9 bases. In germline, CDR1 is SEHNR, CDR2 FQNEAQ (reference sequence). J gave up 3 bases and V 7 bases, and 7 bases lay outside the gene matches. CDR3 length: 14 amino acids. For the CDR3, the DNA is TGTGCCAGCACCCGCGGGACAGGGAGCTACGAGCAGTACTTC. Its translation: CASTRGTGSYEQYF.

The chain joins TRBV7-2 to TRBJ1-2; maybe TRBD1 (5 bases). CDR3 length equals 14 residues. V shed 1 base and J shed 2 bases, with 8 bases lying between them. In germline, CDR1 is SGHTA, CDR2 FQGNSA. In nucleotides, the CDR3 is TGTGCCAGCAGCTTAGGGGGCGGCAACTATGGCTACACCTTC. This codes for CASSLGGGNYGYTF.

A remark on this clonotype: As the CDR3 is not closed by the conserved phenylalanine or tryptophan, this likely results from a read error. It is unclear where the CDR3 begins or ends on the DNA, so no DNA is shown, and the CDR3 is as TCRdb lists it. The J gene is TRBJ2-1, the V gene TRBV28; TRBD1 was called by the table and not checked on the DNA. Termini included, the CDR3 measures 10 amino acids. The germline CDR1 and CDR2 sequences are MDHEN and SYDVKM. The chain's CDR3 is CASTGETSDI.

The chain uses TRBV5-1 and TRBJ2-1; D is possibly TRBD2 (5 bases). Germline values: CDR1 SGHRS, CDR2 YFSETQ. The CDR3 covers 16 residues. Trimming stripped 3 bases from V and 4 bases from J, with 17 bases between. The CDR3 loop is CASSSPGSAQYNEQFF. CDR3 coding DNA: TGCGCCAGCAGCTCCCCTGGGAGTGCCCAGTACAATGAGCAGTTCTTC.

In this sample, this clonotype turned up a few times. The chain joins TRBV20-1 to TRBJ1-1; 7 bases map to TRBD1. The CDR3 contains 15 residues. V shed 5 bases, J shed 2 bases, and the junction held 11 bases outside the gene matches. Germline V gene sequence: CDR1 DFQATT, CDR2 SNEGSKA (reference sequence). Written as DNA, the CDR3 is TGCAGTGCTGGGGGACAGCTAATGGGAAACACTGAAGCTTTCTTT. This encodes CSAGGQLMGNTEAFF.

The chain carries TRBV7-9 and TRBJ2-3; TRBD2 agrees at 11 bases. The J segment lost 2 bases and the V segment lost 1 base, leaving 5 bases of the junction unmatched. Germline values: CDR1 SEHNR, CDR2 FQNEAQ (reference sequence). The CDR3 has 17 amino acids. The CDR3 is CASSLGLAGQLTDTQYF. In nucleotides, the CDR3 is TGTGCCAGCAGCTTAGGACTAGCGGGACAACTCACAGATACGCAGTATTTT.